These 25 T cell receptor beta chains were all obtained from the same sample, sequenced in a study of OX40 agonist ivuxolimab in advanced cancers. Clones were read by immunoSEQ multiplex PCR, and TCRdb kept only the in-frame ones, dropping some. The table has about 100,000 clones, around 94% seen once. This specimen consisted of CD4+ or CD8+ T cells sorted from blood, obtained in a trial of the OX40 agonist ivuxolimab. These receptors all stem from an adult with an advanced solid tumor such as melanoma, head and neck, liver or kidney cancer.

V gene TRBV7-9 combines with J gene TRBJ2-1; 8 nucleotides agree with TRBD2. The CDR3 is 15 amino acids. CDR1 is SEHNR, CDR2 FQNEAQ, per germline (reference sequence). V gave up 7 bases and J gave up 0 bases; unmatched junction bases: 5. CDR3 nucleotides: TGTGCCAGCAACGCGGGGGGCCGCTCCTACAATGAGCAGTTCTTC. It specifies CASNAGGRSYNEQFF.

V and J are TRBV7-3 and TRBJ2-1; D is possibly TRBD2 (6 bases). The V end lost 2 bases, the J end lost 5 bases, and 10 bases lay between the germline ends. The V gene's germline CDR1 is SGHTA and CDR2 FQGTGA. This CDR3 has 14 residues. CDR3 nucleotides: TGTGCCAGCAGCTTATTGGGACTTGACAATGAGCAGTTCTTC. It translates to CASSLLGLDNEQFF.

The chain has TRBV10-3 and TRBJ2-7; unclear D gene. The V gene lost 1 base and the J gene lost 9 bases, with 13 bases spanning the gap. This CDR3 contains 13 residues. Germline V lookup: CDR1 ENHRY, CDR2 SYGVKD. For the CDR3, the DNA is TGTGCCATCAGTGAGTATGAGATCGTGGGGCAGTACTTC. It encodes CAISEYEIVGQYF.

V is TRBV10-1 and J is TRBJ1-1; no clear D gene. Trimming stripped 3 bases from V and 0 bases from J, with 2 bases between. CDR1 is WNHNN, CDR2 SYGVQD, per germline (reference sequence). There are 12 residues in the CDR3. The CDR3 region is CASSDLNTEAFF. The CDR3 coding sequence is TGCGCCAGCAGTGACCTGAACACTGAAGCTTTCTTT.

The chain is built from TRBV7-3 and TRBJ1-3, with D possibly TRBD1 on 5 matching bases. With 4 bases removed from V and 0 bases from J, the gap between germline ends came to 19 bases. From germline, CDR1 is SGHTA and CDR2 FQGTGA. This CDR3 has 18 residues. As DNA, the CDR3 is TGTGCCAGCAGCTCCCCCCCTGGGGGACTCAGCTCTGGAAACACCATATATTTT. It translates to CASSSPPGGLSSGNTIYF.

This clone was observed a single time. The chain recombines TRBV6-1 with TRBJ1-1, with D possibly matching TRBD1 (5 bases). Germline assignment: CDR1 MNHNS and CDR2 SASEGT. The CDR3 has 14 residues. With 7 bases removed from V and 0 bases from J, the gap between germline ends came to 12 bases. DNA for the CDR3: TGTGCCAGCACCTGGGACGGACTGAACACTGAAGCTTTCTTT. Translating it yields CASTWDGLNTEAFF.

The chain links TRBV5-8 to TRBJ2-7; D uncertain. Germline loops: CDR1 SGHTS, CDR2 YDEGEE. Deletions cut 3 bases from V and 3 bases from J, with 10 bases between. This CDR3 is 13 amino acids long. The CDR3 is CASSSRIDYEQYF. CDR3 sequence (DNA): TGTGCCAGCAGCTCCAGAATAGACTACGAGCAGTACTTC.

The CDR3 region has the DNA TGTGCCAGTAGTAATCGACTAGCGGACTACGAGCAGTACTTC. Translating gives CASSNRLADYEQYF. This rearrangement joins TRBV19 to TRBJ2-7; 9 bases fit TRBD2. The CDR3 is 14 residues long. Germline CDR1 LNHDA, CDR2 SQIVND (reference sequence). V trimming: 4 bases; J trimming: 3 bases; junction bases outside the gene matches: 4.

The chain combines TRBV5-4 with TRBJ1-2; D remains unclear. Germline-derived CDR1 and CDR2 are SGHNT and YYREEE (reference sequence). CDR3 length equals 12 residues. Trimming left V 1 base short and J 7 bases short, with 8 bases between. CDR3 nucleotide sequence: TGTGCCAGCAGCTTGTCCGGGTCTGGCTACACCTTC. It translates to CASSLSGSGYTF.

This chain joins TRBV30 and TRBJ1-2; D remains unclear. The CDR3 consists of 13 residues. Germline assignment: CDR1 GTSNPN and CDR2 SVGIG (reference sequence). V was clipped by 2 bases and J by 4 bases, with 11 bases between them. The CDR3 protein is CAWSRQGGYGYTF. CDR3 DNA sequence: TGTGCCTGGAGTCGACAAGGCGGCTATGGCTACACCTTC.

J is TRBJ1-1 and V is TRBV6-1; possible D gene TRBD1, 5 bases. This CDR3 is built from 13 residues. Per germline, CDR1 MNHNS and CDR2 SASEGT. Trimming took off 7 bases at V and 6 bases at J, with 15 bases between the two ends. The CDR3 loop is CASTRQNLAEAFF. The CDR3, as DNA: TGTGCCAGCACCCGACAGAATTTGGCTGAAGCTTTCTTT.

The genes are TRBV6-6 and TRBJ2-1; D is uncertain. Looked up from germline, CDR1 is MNHNY and CDR2 is SVGAGI (reference sequence). Between the trimmed V and J ends, which lost 6 bases and 1 base, there was a span of 4 bases. The CDR3 is made up of 12 amino acids. The DNA of the CDR3 is TGTGCCAGCAGAGGGTCCTACAATGAGCAGTTCTTC. Protein product: CASRGSYNEQFF.

V and J are TRBV5-4 and TRBJ1-5, with D unclear. The CDR3 contains 14 residues. The germline V gene encodes CDR1 SGHNT and CDR2 YYREEE (reference sequence). V was pared by 0 bases and J by 2 bases, with 6 bases between. The CDR3 spells CASSLAGGNQPQHF. CDR3 sequence (DNA): TGTGCCAGCAGCTTGGCCGGCGGCAATCAGCCCCAGCATTTT.

V and J are TRBV19 and TRBJ1-6; D is undetermined. Germline loops: CDR1 LNHDA, CDR2 SQIVND (reference sequence). V lost 7 bases and J lost 1, with 8 bases in between. The CDR3 totals 14 residues. CDR3 amino acids: CASTWGSYNSPLHF. CDR3 nucleotide sequence: TGTGCCAGTACGTGGGGTTCCTATAATTCACCCCTCCACTTT.

The table lists this clone with a count of one. The rearrangement uses TRBV10-3 and TRBJ1-5; TRBD1 agrees at 10 bases. CDR1 and CDR2 from the germline V gene are ENHRY and SYGVKD. This CDR3 has 18 residues. V was clipped by 6 bases and J by 0 bases; unmatched bases: 11. The CDR3 loop reads CAISPGTGAPHSNQPQHF. DNA of the CDR3: TGTGCCATCAGCCCCGGGACAGGGGCGCCTCATAGCAATCAGCCCCAGCATTTT.

The chain employs TRBV9 and TRBJ1-4; 7 bases are a match to TRBD1. J was trimmed by 2 bases and V by 4 bases; bases with no gene match: 8. CDR1 and CDR2 (germline): SGDLS, YYNGEE. The CDR3 covers 16 residues. CDR3 sequence reads: CASSLRGGLTNEKLFF. The CDR3 coding sequence is TGTGCCAGCAGCCTCAGGGGGGGCTTGACTAATGAAAAACTGTTTTTT.

V gene TRBV9 combines with J gene TRBJ2-7; D may be TRBD2 (6 bases). Germline V gene lookup returns CDR1 SGDLS and CDR2 YYNGEE. This CDR3 has 16 residues. Trimming removed 4 bases at V and 6 bases at J, with 23 bases between. For the CDR3, the DNA is TGTGCCAGCAGCCCAGGTGCGGGGACCGCCAGTCTCGAGCAGTACTTC. Protein sequence: CASSPGAGTASLEQYF.

The count of this clone is one. The chain links TRBV28 to TRBJ2-7, with D possibly being TRBD2 (5 bases). Germline V gives CDR1 MDHEN, CDR2 SYDVKM. The CDR3 runs to 15 residues. The V end was cut by 1 base, the J end by 3 bases, with 13 bases between. The CDR3 nucleotides are TGTGCCAGCAGTTTATTTCCGGGGTATCACTACGAGCAGTACTTC. Translated, it gives CASSLFPGYHYEQYF. The full variable domain, with the rest looked up from reference TRBV28 and TRBJ2-7, is DVKVTQSSRYLVKRTGEKVFLECVQDMDHENMFWYRQDPGLGLRLIYFSYDVKMKEKGDIPEGYSVSREKKERFSLILESASTNQTSMYLCASSLFPGYHYEQYFGPGTRLTVT.

Concerning this clone: The sample holds other DNA sequences that translate to the same CDR3. This rearrangement joins TRBV5-1 to TRBJ1-4; 7 bases align to TRBD1. The germline CDR1 and CDR2 sequences are SGHRS and YFSETQ. Trimming removed 0 bases from V and 7 bases from J; junction bases left unmatched: 9. The CDR3 is made up of 16 amino acids. The CDR3 loop reads CASSLEGRQGGEKLFF. For the CDR3, the DNA is TGCGCCAGCAGCTTGGAGGGGCGACAGGGCGGTGAAAAACTGTTTTTT.

In its sample, this clone was seen once. The CDR3 nucleotides are TGTGCCAGTAGTTCCCCGCCGGGGACAGGGGGACATGGCACTGAAGCTTTCTTT. This gives the protein CASSSPPGTGGHGTEAFF. V gene TRBV19 combines with J gene TRBJ1-1; TRBD1 matches at 11 bases. This CDR3 has 18 amino acids. The trim removed 5 bases at V and 4 bases at J, leaving 15 bases unmatched. Germline loops: CDR1 LNHDA, CDR2 SQIVND (reference sequence).

The genes are TRBV9 and TRBJ2-2; maybe TRBD2 (5 bases). This CDR3 comprises 17 residues. Trimming shortened V by 2 bases and J by 8 bases, and 22 bases separated the two germline ends. Germline CDR1 reads SGDLS; CDR2 reads YYNGEE. The CDR3 loop is CASSVELGGTRPGELFF. CDR3 coding DNA: TGTGCCAGCAGCGTGGAGTTAGGCGGTACTAGGCCGGGGGAGCTGTTTTTT.

This chain joins TRBV5-1 and TRBJ1-6; 7 nucleotides agree with TRBD1. The CDR3 is made up of 16 amino acids. The V gene end was trimmed by 4 bases and the J gene end by 8 bases; junction bases not matched to a gene: 12. CDR1 is SGHRS and CDR2 is YFSETQ in the germline V gene. The CDR3 DNA sequence: TGCGCCAGCAGCCTCCAACCCGGGACAGATTATTCACCCCTCCACTTT. Protein sequence: CASSLQPGTDYSPLHF.

V gene TRBV7-9 combines with J gene TRBJ2-7; D call uncertain. This CDR3 region has 14 residues. The germline V and J ends were trimmed by 5 bases and 2 bases, with 13 bases remaining between them. Germline CDR1 reads SEHNR; CDR2 reads FQNEAQ (reference sequence). The CDR3 sequence: CASSRWTHPYEQYF. The CDR3 bases are TGTGCCAGCAGCCGTTGGACCCACCCCTACGAGCAGTACTTC. Combining the CDR3 with reference TRBV7-9 and TRBJ2-7 gives the whole variable domain DTGVSQNPRHKITKRGQNVTFRCDPISEHNRLYWYRQTLGQGPEFLTYFQNEAQLEKSRLLSDRFSAERPKGSFSTLEIQRTEQGDSAMYLCASSRWTHPYEQYFGPGTRLTVT.

The chain couples TRBV7-3 to TRBJ2-3; possibly TRBD1 for D (5 bases). The V end lost 0 bases, the J end lost 4 bases, and 8 bases lay between the germline ends. The CDR3 has 14 residues. Germline CDR1 is SGHTA and CDR2 is FQGTGA. Here the CDR3 DNA reads TGTGCCAGCAGCTTAACGGGGCTCCCAGATACGCAGTATTTT. Protein: CASSLTGLPDTQYF.

The chain recombines TRBV5-1 with TRBJ2-3; D is uncertain. Germline CDR1 reads SGHRS; CDR2 reads YFSETQ. With 2 bases removed from V and 2 bases from J, the gap between germline ends came to 12 bases. The CDR3 consists of 15 residues. This chain's CDR3 is CASSFIPHNTDTQYF. The CDR3 nucleotides read TGCGCCAGCAGCTTCATCCCGCATAACACAGATACGCAGTATTTT. The full variable domain, its missing parts supplied by reference TRBV5-1 and TRBJ2-3, is KAGVTQTPRYLIKTRGQQVTLSCSPISGHRSVSWYQQTPGQGLQFLFEYFSETQRNKGNFPGRFSGRQFSNSRSEMNVSTLELGDSALYLCASSFIPHNTDTQYFGPGTRLTVL.